Shown below are 15 T cell receptor beta chains from a single sample sequenced in a study of T cell repertoires in cytomegalovirus infection (dated by TCRdb to between 2018 and 2020). The sequencing machine was an Illumina HiSeq 1500. TCRdb itself trimmed the public reads at Q25 with fastp, ran MiXCR and retained productive beta chains. When rows share a CDR3 protein, they turn into one entry using the most common DNA and genes. The sample table lists 150,000 to 200,000 distinct CDR3 sequences, approximately 15% of them with a count of one. The biggest ten clones account for 20% to 30% of the sample. Sequenced sample: PBMCs. The receptor set was obtained from a human donor in good health (CMV status not recorded). Some clones in this sample may be carry-over from other donors' samples.

This clonotype was found many times. V is TRBV7-2 and J is TRBJ1-2; maybe TRBD1 (5 bases). In germline, CDR1 is SGHTA, CDR2 FQGNSA. The CDR3 is 15 residues long. V was clipped by 3 bases and J by 0 bases, with 11 bases between them. The CDR3 nucleotides are TGTGCCAGCAGCTTCAGGGCTGGAGCTAACTATGGCTACACCTTC. Residues: CASSFRAGANYGYTF.

The chain joins TRBV7-9 to TRBJ1-2; the D gene is possibly TRBD1 (6 bases). Trimming removed 1 base from V and 8 bases from J, with 14 bases in between. This CDR3 has 14 residues. The germline V gene encodes CDR1 SEHNR and CDR2 FQNEAQ (reference sequence). CDR3 DNA: TGTGCCAGCAGCTTAGATACAGGGAGGGGAGGCTACACCTTC. It translates to CASSLDTGRGGYTF.

This clonotype was observed at least ten times. V gene TRBV7-2 combines with J gene TRBJ1-5; no reliable D call. Between the trimmed V and J ends, which lost 1 base and 7 bases, there was a span of 11 bases. Germline values: CDR1 SGHTA, CDR2 FQGNSA. CDR3 length equals 14 residues. The DNA of the CDR3 is TGTGCCAGCAGCTTAGTCGGAGTCAGCCAGCCCCAGCATTTT. Its protein is CASSLVGVSQPQHF.

Remarks on this clonotype: This is likely a read error, given that the CDR3 carries no conserved phenylalanine or tryptophan at its end. Because the CDR3's place on the DNA is in doubt, the DNA is left out and the CDR3 is given as listed by TCRdb. The rearrangement joins TRBV15 to TRBJ2-1. The CDR3 comprises 12 residues, both ends counted. Germline V gene data show CDR1 as LNHNV and CDR2 as YYDKDF (reference sequence). CDR3 sequence: CATSGRAAEPFI.

This clonotype was counted at least ten times. The rearrangement links TRBV5-4 to TRBJ2-1; no reliable D call. The CDR3 is 14 amino acids. Germline V gives CDR1 SGHNT, CDR2 YYREEE (reference sequence). Deletions cut 4 bases from V and 6 bases from J, with 14 bases between. The CDR3 is CASSPDRSTNEQFF. In nucleotides, the CDR3 is TGTGCCAGCAGCCCTGATCGTTCTACCAATGAGCAGTTCTTC.

This clonotype came up many times. The rearrangement joins TRBV5-1 to TRBJ2-7; 9 bases are shared with TRBD2. CDR1 and CDR2 (germline): SGHRS, YFSETQ. With V trimmed by 5 bases and J by 2 bases, 8 bases remained unmatched. CDR3 size: 15 residues. The CDR3 region is CASSPRASGAYEQYF. The DNA of the CDR3 is TGCGCCAGCAGTCCGAGGGCTAGCGGGGCCTACGAGCAGTACTTC.

A note on this clonotype: One end of the junction is discordant with germline, which a read error may explain. This chain connects TRBV6-6 to TRBJ2-7, with D maybe TRBD1 (5 bases). This CDR3 spans 14 amino acids. Per germline, CDR1 MNHNY and CDR2 SVGAGI (reference sequence). The chain's CDR3 is CASSPLTVSYEQCF. The CDR3 DNA is TGTGCCAGCAGCCCATTGACAGTTTCCTACGAGCAGTGCTTC.

The CDR3 loop reads CSVDRDILLNTEAFF. In DNA form, the CDR3 reads TGCAGCGTTGACCGGGACATACTATTGAACACTGAAGCTTTCTTT. The chain carries TRBV29-1 and TRBJ1-1; the D gene is possibly TRBD1 (6 bases). The germline CDR1 and CDR2 sequences are SQVTM and ANQGSEA. The CDR3 sequence is 15 residues long. Trimming pared 3 bases from V and 0 bases from J, leaving 14 bases between.

V usage is TRBV28 and J usage is TRBJ2-7, with TRBD2 matching over 8 bases. The J segment lost 7 bases and the V segment lost 7 bases, leaving 9 bases of the junction unmatched. The CDR3 runs to 13 residues. Germline V gene data show CDR1 as MDHEN and CDR2 as SYDVKM. In nucleotides, the CDR3 is TGTGCCAGCAACATAGGCGGGGGGAAAGAGCAGTACTTC. Protein: CASNIGGGKEQYF.

This clonotype appeared many times. CDR3 nucleotide sequence: TGTGCCAGCGGCCCTTTAGCGGGAGGGCCCTCGAGGGACGAGCAGTACTTC. Its protein product is CASGPLAGGPSRDEQYF. The chain links TRBV28 to TRBJ2-7; 11 positions agree with TRBD2. The CDR3 runs 17 residues. Germline V gene lookup returns CDR1 MDHEN and CDR2 SYDVKM. With 8 bases clipped from V and 5 bases from J, the junction kept 17 bases outside the gene matches.

The rearrangement joins TRBV13 to TRBJ2-3, with 12 nucleotides matching TRBD2. The V segment lost 6 bases and the J segment 5 bases; nucleotides outside the gene matches: 6. Germline V gene sequence: CDR1 PRHDT, CDR2 FYEKMQ (reference sequence). CDR3 length equals 15 residues. This CDR3 is CASSLAGGPVDTQYF. Written as DNA, the CDR3 is TGTGCCAGCAGTCTAGCGGGAGGGCCAGTAGATACGCAGTATTTT. Using reference TRBV13 and TRBJ2-3 for the parts outside the CDR3, the full variable domain is AAGVIQSPRHLIKEKRETATLKCYPIPRHDTVYWYQQGPGQDPQFLISFYEKMQSDKGSIPDRFSAQQFSDYHSELNMSSLELGDSALYFCASSLAGGPVDTQYFGPGTRLTVL.

This clonotype appeared many times. The rearrangement uses TRBV12-3 or TRBV12-4 and TRBJ2-7, with a tentative D call TRBD2 (5 bases). Trimming took off 1 base at V and 3 bases at J, with 10 bases between the two ends. The CDR3 extends over 14 amino acids. DNA for the CDR3: TGTGCCAGCAGTTTAGAATCGGGGAACTACGAGCAGTACTTC. It yields the protein CASSLESGNYEQYF.

The sample holds many counts of this clonotype. The chain carries TRBV5-1 and TRBJ2-2; a weak D match, TRBD1 (5 bases). This CDR3 has 16 amino acids. Per the germline V gene, CDR1 is SGHRS and CDR2 is YFSETQ. V shed 1 base and J shed 0 bases, with 10 bases lying between them. In nucleotides, the CDR3 is TGCGCCAGCAGCTTGCTAGGGGTTTCGAACACCGGGGAGCTGTTTTTT. Encoded protein: CASSLLGVSNTGELFF.

The chain links TRBV4-1 to TRBJ2-1, with 10 bases that match TRBD2. Germline-derived CDR1 and CDR2 are MGHRA and YSYEKL. The CDR3 is made up of 17 amino acids. V gave up 1 base and J gave up 4 bases; unmatched junction bases: 7. Here the CDR3 DNA reads TGCGCCAGCAGCCAAGGAGCGGGAGGGATAGCGTACAATGAGCAGTTCTTC. As protein: CASSQGAGGIAYNEQFF.

This clonotype was found many times. The rearrangement uses TRBV7-2 and TRBJ1-3; the D is unclear. In germline, CDR1 is SGHTA, CDR2 FQGNSA. The CDR3 contains 16 residues. Trimming left V 0 bases short and J 2 bases short, with 11 bases between. The CDR3 DNA follows: TGTGCCAGCAGCTTAGCTCGGCTGCCCCCTGGAAACACCATATATTTT. Translated: CASSLARLPPGNTIYF.